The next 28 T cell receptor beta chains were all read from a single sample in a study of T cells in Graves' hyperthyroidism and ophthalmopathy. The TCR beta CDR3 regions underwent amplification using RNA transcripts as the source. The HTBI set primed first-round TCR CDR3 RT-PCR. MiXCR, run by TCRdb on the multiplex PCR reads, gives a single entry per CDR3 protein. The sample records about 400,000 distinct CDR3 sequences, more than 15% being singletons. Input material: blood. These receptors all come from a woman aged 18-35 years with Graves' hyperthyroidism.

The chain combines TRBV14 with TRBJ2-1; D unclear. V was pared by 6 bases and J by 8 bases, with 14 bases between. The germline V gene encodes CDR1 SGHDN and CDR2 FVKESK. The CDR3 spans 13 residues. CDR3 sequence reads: CASSVLARDEQFF. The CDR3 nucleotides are TGTGCCAGCAGTGTCCTCGCTAGGGATGAGCAGTTCTTC.

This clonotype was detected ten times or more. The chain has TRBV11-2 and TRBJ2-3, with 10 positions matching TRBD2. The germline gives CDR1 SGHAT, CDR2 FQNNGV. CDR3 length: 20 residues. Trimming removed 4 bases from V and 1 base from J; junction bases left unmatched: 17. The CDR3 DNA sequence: TGTGCCAGCAGCTCGAGACTAGCGGGCTCCTCCGGAGGGGGCACAGATACGCAGTATTTT. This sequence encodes CASSSRLAGSSGGGTDTQYF.

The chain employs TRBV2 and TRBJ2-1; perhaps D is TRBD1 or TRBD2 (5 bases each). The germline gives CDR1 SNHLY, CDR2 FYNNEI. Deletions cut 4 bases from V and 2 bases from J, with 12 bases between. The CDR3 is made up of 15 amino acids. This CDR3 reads CASSGHWGTYNEQFF. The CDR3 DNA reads TGTGCCAGCAGTGGCCACTGGGGGACCTACAATGAGCAGTTCTTC.

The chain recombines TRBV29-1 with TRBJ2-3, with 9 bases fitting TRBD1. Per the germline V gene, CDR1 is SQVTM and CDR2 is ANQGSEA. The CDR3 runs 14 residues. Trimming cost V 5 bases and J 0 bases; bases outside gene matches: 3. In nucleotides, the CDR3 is TGCAGCGTTAGAGGACAGGGGAGCACAGATACGCAGTATTTT. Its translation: CSVRGQGSTDTQYF.

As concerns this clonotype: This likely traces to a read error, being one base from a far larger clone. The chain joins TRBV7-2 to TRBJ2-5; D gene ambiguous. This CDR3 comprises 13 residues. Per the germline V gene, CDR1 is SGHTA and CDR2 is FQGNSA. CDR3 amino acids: CASSLGQQETRYF. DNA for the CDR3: TGTGCCAGCAGCTTAGGTCAGCAAGAGACCCGGTACTTC.

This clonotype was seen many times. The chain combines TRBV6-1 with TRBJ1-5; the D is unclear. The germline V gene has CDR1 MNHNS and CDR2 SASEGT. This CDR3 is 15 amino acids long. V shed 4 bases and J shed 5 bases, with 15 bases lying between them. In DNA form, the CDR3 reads TGTGCCAGCAGTGGGGTCAGGAGTCTGGATCAGCCCCAGCATTTT. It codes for CASSGVRSLDQPQHF.

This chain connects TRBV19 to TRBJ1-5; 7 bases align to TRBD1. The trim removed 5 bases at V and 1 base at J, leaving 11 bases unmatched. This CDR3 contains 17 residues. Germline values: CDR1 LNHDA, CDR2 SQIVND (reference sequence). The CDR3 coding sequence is TGTGCCAGTAGTTCGCCGACAGGGACCTCCAGCAATCAGCCCCAGCATTTT. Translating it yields CASSSPTGTSSNQPQHF.

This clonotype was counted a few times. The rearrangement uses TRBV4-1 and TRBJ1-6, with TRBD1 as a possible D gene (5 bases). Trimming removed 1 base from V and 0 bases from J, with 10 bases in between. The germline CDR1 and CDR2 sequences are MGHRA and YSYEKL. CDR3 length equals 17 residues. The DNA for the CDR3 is TGCGCCAGCAGCCAAGGAGGGGCAGCCTCCTATAATTCACCCCTCCACTTT. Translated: CASSQGGAASYNSPLHF.

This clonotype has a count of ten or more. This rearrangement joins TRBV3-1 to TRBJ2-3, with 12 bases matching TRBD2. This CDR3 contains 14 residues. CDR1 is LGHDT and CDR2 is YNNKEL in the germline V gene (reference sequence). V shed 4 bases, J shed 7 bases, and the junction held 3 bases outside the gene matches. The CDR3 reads CASSPRTSGNTQYF. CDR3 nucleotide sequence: TGTGCCAGCAGCCCGAGGACTAGCGGGAATACGCAGTATTTT.

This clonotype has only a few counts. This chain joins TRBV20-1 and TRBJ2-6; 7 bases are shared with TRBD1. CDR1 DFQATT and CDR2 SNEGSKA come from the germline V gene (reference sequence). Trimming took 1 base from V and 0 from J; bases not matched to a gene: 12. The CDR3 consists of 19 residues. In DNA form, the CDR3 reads TGCAGTGCTAGAGTGAGCAACAGGGGCCGGTCCTCTGGGGCCAACGTCCTGACTTTC. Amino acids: CSARVSNRGRSSGANVLTF.

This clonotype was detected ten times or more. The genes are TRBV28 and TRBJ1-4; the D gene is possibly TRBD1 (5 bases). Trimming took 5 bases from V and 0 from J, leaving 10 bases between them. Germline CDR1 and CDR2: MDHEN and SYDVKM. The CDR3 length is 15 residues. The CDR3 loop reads CASSTPGATNEKLFF. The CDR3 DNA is TGTGCCAGCAGTACACCGGGGGCAACTAATGAAAAACTGTTTTTT.

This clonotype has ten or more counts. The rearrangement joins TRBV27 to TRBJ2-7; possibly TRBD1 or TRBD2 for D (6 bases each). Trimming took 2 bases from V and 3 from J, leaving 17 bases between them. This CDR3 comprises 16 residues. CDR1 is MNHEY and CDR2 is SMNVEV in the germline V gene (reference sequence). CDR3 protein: CASSLLSGGIDYEQYF. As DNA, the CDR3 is TGTGCCAGCAGTTTACTCTCCGGGGGCATCGACTACGAGCAGTACTTC.

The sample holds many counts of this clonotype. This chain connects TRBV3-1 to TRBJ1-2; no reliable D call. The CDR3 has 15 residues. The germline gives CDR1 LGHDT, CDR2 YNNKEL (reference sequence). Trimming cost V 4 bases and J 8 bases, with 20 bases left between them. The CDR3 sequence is CASSPLGGPEEGYTF. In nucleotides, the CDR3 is TGTGCCAGCAGCCCCCTCGGTGGGCCGGAGGAAGGCTACACCTTC.

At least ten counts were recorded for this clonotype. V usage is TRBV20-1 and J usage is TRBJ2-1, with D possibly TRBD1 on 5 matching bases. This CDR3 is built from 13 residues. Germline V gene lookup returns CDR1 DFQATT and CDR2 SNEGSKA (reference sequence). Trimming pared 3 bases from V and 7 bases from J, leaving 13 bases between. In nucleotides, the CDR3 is TGCAGTGCTAGCAGGGTAAAGTGGAATGAGCAGTTCTTC. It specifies CSASRVKWNEQFF.

The CDR3 loop reads CASSSGGPWETQYF. CDR3 DNA: TGTGCCAGCAGTTCGGGAGGCCCCTGGGAGACCCAGTACTTC. The genes are TRBV12-3 or TRBV12-4 and TRBJ2-5, with 7 bases identical to TRBD2. The CDR3 runs to 14 residues. The V and J ends lost 4 bases and 5 bases, in that order; junction bases with no gene match: 7.

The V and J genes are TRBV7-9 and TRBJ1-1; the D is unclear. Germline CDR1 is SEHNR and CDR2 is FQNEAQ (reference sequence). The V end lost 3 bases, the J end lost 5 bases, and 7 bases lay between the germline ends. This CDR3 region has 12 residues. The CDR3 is CASSLGWTEAFF. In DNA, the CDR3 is TGTGCCAGCAGCTTGGGGTGGACTGAAGCTTTCTTT.

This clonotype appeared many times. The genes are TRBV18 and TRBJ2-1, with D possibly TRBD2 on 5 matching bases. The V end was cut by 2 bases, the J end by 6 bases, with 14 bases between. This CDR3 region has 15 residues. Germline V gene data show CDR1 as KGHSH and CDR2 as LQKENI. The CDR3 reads CASSPIEGGSNEQFF. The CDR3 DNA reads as TGTGCCAGCTCACCAATAGAGGGTGGGAGCAATGAGCAGTTCTTC.

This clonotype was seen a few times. The CDR3 region is CASSLRPDPRSYTF. The CDR3 DNA sequence: TGTGCCAGCAGCTTAAGGCCGGACCCTAGGAGCTACACCTTC. This chain links TRBV13 with TRBJ1-2; D unclear. The V end lost 2 bases, the J end lost 9 bases, and 16 bases lay between the germline ends. Germline V CDR1 and CDR2: PRHDT, FYEKMQ (reference sequence). The CDR3 contains 14 residues. Together with reference TRBV13 and TRBJ1-2, the CDR3 gives the full variable domain: AAGVIQSPRHLIKEKRETATLKCYPIPRHDTVYWYQQGPGQDPQFLISFYEKMQSDKGSIPDRFSAQQFSDYHSELNMSSLELGDSALYFCASSLRPDPRSYTFGSGTRLTVV.

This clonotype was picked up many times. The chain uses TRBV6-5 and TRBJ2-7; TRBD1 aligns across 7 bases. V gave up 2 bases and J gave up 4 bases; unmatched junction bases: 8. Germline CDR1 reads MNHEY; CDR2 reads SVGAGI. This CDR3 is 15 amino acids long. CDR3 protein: CASSYGGRGWYEQYF. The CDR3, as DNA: TGTGCCAGCAGTTACGGCGGCAGGGGGTGGTACGAGCAGTACTTC.

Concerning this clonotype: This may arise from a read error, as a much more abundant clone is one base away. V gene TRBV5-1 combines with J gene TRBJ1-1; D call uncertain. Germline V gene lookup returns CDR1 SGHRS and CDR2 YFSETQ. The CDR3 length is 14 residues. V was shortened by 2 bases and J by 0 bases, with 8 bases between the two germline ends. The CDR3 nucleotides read TGCGCCAGCAGCTTTTGGAACCTGAACACTGAAGCTTTCTTT. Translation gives CASSFWNLNTEAFF.

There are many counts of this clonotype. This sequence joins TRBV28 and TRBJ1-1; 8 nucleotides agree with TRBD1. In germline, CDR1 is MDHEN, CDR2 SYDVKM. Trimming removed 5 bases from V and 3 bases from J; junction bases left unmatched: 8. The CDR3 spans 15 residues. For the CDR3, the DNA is TGTGCCAGCAGTGGACAGGGCGCAGGGGACACTGAAGCTTTCTTT. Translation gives CASSGQGAGDTEAFF.

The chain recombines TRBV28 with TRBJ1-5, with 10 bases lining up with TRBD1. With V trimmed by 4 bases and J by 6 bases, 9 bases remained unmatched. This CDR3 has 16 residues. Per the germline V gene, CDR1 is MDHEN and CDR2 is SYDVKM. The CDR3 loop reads CASSSPWTGGSQPQHF. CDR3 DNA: TGTGCCAGCAGTTCCCCGTGGACAGGGGGTAGTCAGCCCCAGCATTTT.

The CDR3: CASQGVTSYNSPLHF. The CDR3 DNA follows: TGTGCCAGCCAGGGTGTCACCTCTTATAATTCACCCCTCCACTTT. V is TRBV11-2 and J is TRBJ1-6, with a weak D call TRBD1 (5 bases). The ends were cut back, 8 bases at V and 4 bases at J, with 15 bases in the middle. CDR3 length equals 15 residues. In germline, CDR1 is SGHAT, CDR2 FQNNGV.

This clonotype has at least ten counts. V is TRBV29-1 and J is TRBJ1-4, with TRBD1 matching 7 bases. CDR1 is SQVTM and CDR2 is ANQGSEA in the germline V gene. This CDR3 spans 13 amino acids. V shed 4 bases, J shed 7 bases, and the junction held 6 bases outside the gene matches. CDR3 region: CSVAGTATEKLFF. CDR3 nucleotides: TGCAGCGTTGCGGGGACAGCGACTGAAAAACTGTTTTTT.

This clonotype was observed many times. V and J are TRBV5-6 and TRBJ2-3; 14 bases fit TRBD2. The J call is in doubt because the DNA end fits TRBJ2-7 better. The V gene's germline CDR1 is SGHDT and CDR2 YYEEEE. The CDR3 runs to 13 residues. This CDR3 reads CASSPGLAGAQYF. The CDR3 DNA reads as TGTGCCAGCAGTCCGGGACTAGCGGGAGCGCAGTACTTC.

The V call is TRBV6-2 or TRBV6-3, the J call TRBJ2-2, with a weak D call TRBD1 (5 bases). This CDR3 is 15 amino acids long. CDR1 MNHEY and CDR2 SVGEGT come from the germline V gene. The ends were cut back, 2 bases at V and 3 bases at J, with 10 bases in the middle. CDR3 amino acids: CASSYVGQDTGELFF. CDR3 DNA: TGTGCCAGCAGTTACGTGGGGCAGGACACCGGGGAGCTGTTTTTT.

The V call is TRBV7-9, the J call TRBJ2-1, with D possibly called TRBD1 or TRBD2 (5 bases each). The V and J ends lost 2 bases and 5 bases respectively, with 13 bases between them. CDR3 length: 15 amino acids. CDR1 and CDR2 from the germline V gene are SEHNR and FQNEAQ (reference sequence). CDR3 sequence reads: CASSLFRGINNEQFF. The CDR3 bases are TGTGCCAGCAGCTTATTCCGGGGCATAAACAATGAGCAGTTCTTC.

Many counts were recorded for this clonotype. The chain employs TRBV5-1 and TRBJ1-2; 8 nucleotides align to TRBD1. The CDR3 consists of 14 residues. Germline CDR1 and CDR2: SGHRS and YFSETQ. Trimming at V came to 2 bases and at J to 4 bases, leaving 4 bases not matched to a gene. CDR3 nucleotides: TGCGCCAGCAGCTTCGGACAGGGAGGCTATGGCTACACCTTC. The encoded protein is CASSFGQGGYGYTF.